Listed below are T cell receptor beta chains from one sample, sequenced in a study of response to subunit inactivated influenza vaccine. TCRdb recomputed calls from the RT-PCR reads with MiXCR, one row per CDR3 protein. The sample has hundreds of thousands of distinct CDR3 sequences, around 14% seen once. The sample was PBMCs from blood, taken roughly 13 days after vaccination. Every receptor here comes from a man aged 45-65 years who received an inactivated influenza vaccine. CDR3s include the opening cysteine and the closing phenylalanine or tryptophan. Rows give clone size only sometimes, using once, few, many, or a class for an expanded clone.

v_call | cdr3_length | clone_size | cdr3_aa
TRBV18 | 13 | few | CASSGTEENIQYF
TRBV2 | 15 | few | CASSDSGPSYNEQFF
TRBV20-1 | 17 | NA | CSAREGDRGSTNEKLFF
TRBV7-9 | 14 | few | CASSVGQINLEAFF
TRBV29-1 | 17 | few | CSVEWTGTSEVSYEQYF
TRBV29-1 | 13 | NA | CSVVEGDTGELFF
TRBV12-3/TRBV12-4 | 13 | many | CASSSTGADGEFF
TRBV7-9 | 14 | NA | CASSLAGGSDEQYF
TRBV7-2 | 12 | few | CASSLISSEQYF
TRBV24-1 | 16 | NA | CATSPAGTGGEETQYF
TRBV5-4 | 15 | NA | CASSPATRHTGELFF
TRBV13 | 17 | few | CASSLVLAGDSPGELFF
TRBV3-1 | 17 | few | CASSQRGGKGSTAEAFF
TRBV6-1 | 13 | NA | CASTRIGAYEQYF
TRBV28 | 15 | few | CASSFLGQGGETQYF
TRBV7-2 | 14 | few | CASSLVYGKETQYF
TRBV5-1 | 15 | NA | CASRSEQGLSETQYF
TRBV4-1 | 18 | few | CASSHLQDRGGLNSPLHF
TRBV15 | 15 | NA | CATSNGPSSYNEQFF
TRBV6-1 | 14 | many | CASSATGGRQPQHF
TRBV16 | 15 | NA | CASSQRRVNTGELFF
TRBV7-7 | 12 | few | CASGQDRATQYF
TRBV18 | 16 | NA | CASSSIGGSATDTQYF
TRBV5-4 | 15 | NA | CASSRALAGFNEQFF
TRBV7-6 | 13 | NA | CASSTQAGDEQYF
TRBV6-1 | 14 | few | CASKPGTGANVLTF